This T cell receptor (beta chain) was retrieved from a study of cytomegalovirus exposure and HLA in healthy donors. Background on the study: From donors who were HLA-typed, an early data release held approximately 84 million unique TCRs.

Broader study findings: An analysis was carried out later, and it reportedly showed fewer N-insertions in an Asian-associated ancestry cluster than the approximately 610-donor mean. A later analysis revealed that TCR association rates differed between HLA loci, peaking at DRB1 and bottoming out at HLA-C.

Samples came from healthy bone marrow donors. This clone was counted once. Its antigen is still unknown. This PCR relied on a set of 60 Vbeta primers and 13 Jbeta primers. The protocol was immunoSEQ multiplex PCR, while the TCRdb copy is restricted to in-frame clones and leaves out a portion. The data contain about 96,000 clones, 65% to 75% of them singletons. The CDR3 has 16 residues. Germline V gene sequence: CDR1 SGHVS, CDR2 FQNEAQ. Between the trimmed V and J ends, which lost 5 bases and 1 base, there was a span of 17 bases. The chain recombines TRBV7-8 with TRBJ1-1, with D unclear. This sequence was found in a woman in her sixties or seventies in good health and CMV-seropositive. The sample comprised PBMCs. The chain's CDR3 is CASSPRLSGSNTEAFF. CDR3 nucleotide sequence: TGTGCCAGCAGCCCGCGCCTCTCAGGATCGAACACTGAAGCTTTCTTT.